One and the same sample provided the 30 T cell receptor beta chains below, sequenced in a study of low-dose radiotherapy and immunotherapy resistance in tumors. Alpha and beta chains were covered, as first-strand cDNA relied on TRAV- and TRBV-specific primers. With a constant-region primer and a V-primer adapter, TCRs were subjected to roughly 20 PCR cycles of amplification. TCRdb reprocessed the reads via MiXCR and lists one record per CDR3 protein. The sample lists around 90,000 distinct CDR3 sequences; about 20% were seen once. Time point noted: before trial treatment. Sequenced here: PBMCs, sampled before treatment. All receptors come from a male donor with prostate cancer.

This chain links TRBV12-3 or TRBV12-4 with TRBJ1-2, with D perhaps matching TRBD1 (5 bases). V was pared by 6 bases and J by 6 bases, with 11 bases between. The CDR3 covers 12 residues. The CDR3 sequence is CASRAGGDGYTF. The CDR3 nucleotides are TGTGCCAGCAGGGCCGGGGGGGATGGCTACACCTTC.

The CDR3 sequence is CASSFKRGNYEQYF. For the CDR3, the DNA is TGTGCCAGCAGTTTTAAGCGGGGGAATTACGAGCAGTACTTC. J is TRBJ2-7 and V is TRBV28; 8 bases match TRBD2. In germline, CDR1 is MDHEN, CDR2 SYDVKM. The length of the CDR3 is 14 residues. Trimming removed 3 bases from V and 4 bases from J; junction bases left unmatched: 5.

In this sample, this clonotype turned up many times. CDR3 sequence (DNA): TGCGCCAGCAGCCCCGAACTACGTAACACCATATATTTT. This translates into CASSPELRNTIYF. The chain is built from TRBV4-1 and TRBJ1-3; the D is unclear. With 4 bases removed from V and 7 bases from J, the gap between germline ends came to 11 bases. Germline CDR1 reads MGHRA; CDR2 reads YSYEKL. The CDR3 has 13 amino acids.

In this sample, this clonotype turned up once. This chain joins TRBV28 and TRBJ2-7; D possibly corresponds to TRBD1 (6 bases). With 2 bases removed from V and 4 bases from J, the gap between germline ends came to 15 bases. Germline-derived CDR1 and CDR2 are MDHEN and SYDVKM. CDR3 length: 15 amino acids. CDR3 in DNA: TGTGCCAGCAGTTTAGTGGGGGCAGTGGGATACGAGCAGTACTTC. It codes for CASSLVGAVGYEQYF.

Many counts were recorded for this clonotype. The rearrangement uses TRBV5-1 and TRBJ1-1; D ambiguous. Between the trimmed V and J ends, which lost 0 bases and 1 base, there was a span of 7 bases. Germline V gives CDR1 SGHRS, CDR2 YFSETQ. The CDR3 totals 14 residues. CDR3 region: CASSLVGRNTEAFF. CDR3 coding DNA: TGCGCCAGCAGCTTGGTTGGGAGGAACACTGAAGCTTTCTTT. The full variable domain, its missing parts supplied by reference TRBV5-1 and TRBJ1-1, is KAGVTQTPRYLIKTRGQQVTLSCSPISGHRSVSWYQQTPGQGLQFLFEYFSETQRNKGNFPGRFSGRQFSNSRSEMNVSTLELGDSALYLCASSLVGRNTEAFFGQGTRLTVV.

On this clonotype: A far more abundant clone sits one base away, making this likely a read error. The CDR3 sequence: CASGLLGRWTEAFF. Here the CDR3 DNA reads TGTGCCAGCGGCTTATTAGGGCGGTGGACCGAAGCTTTCTTT. The rearrangement uses TRBV11-3 and TRBJ1-1; D gene unclear. CDR1 and CDR2 (germline): SGHNT, YENEEA. The CDR3 has 14 amino acids.

The chain links TRBV7-8 to TRBJ1-6, with no clear D. From germline, CDR1 is SGHVS and CDR2 FQNEAQ. The CDR3 is made up of 15 amino acids. The V and J ends lost 0 bases and 11 bases respectively, with 14 bases between them. The CDR3 here is CASSLAETVGTPLHF. CDR3 nucleotide sequence: TGTGCCAGCAGCTTAGCGGAGACGGTGGGTACACCCCTCCACTTT.

Only a few counts were recorded for this clonotype. This chain uses TRBV20-1 with TRBJ2-1, with D perhaps matching TRBD1 (6 bases). V shed 4 bases and J shed 8 bases, with 12 bases lying between them. The CDR3 spans 12 residues. Germline loops: CDR1 DFQATT, CDR2 SNEGSKA (reference sequence). CDR3 bases: TGCAGTGCTAACAGGGAGTTCGATGAGCAGTTCTTC. Protein: CSANREFDEQFF.

This clonotype was seen ten or more times. V is TRBV30 and J is TRBJ1-5, with 7 bases identical to TRBD1. Trimming cost V 0 bases and J 2 bases; bases outside gene matches: 7. The CDR3 consists of 16 residues. Germline V lookup: CDR1 GTSNPN, CDR2 SVGIG (reference sequence). For the CDR3, the DNA is TGTGCCTGGAGTGTGGCCTCCGGGACAGGCAATCAGCCCCAGCATTTT. Amino acids: CAWSVASGTGNQPQHF.

Many counts were recorded for this clonotype. V usage is TRBV29-1 and J usage is TRBJ1-2; 7 nucleotides line up with TRBD1. After removal of 5 bases from V and 7 bases from J, the junction contained 16 bases not matched to a gene. The CDR3 consists of 15 residues. Germline CDR1 is SQVTM and CDR2 is ANQGSEA. The CDR3 DNA reads TGCAGCGTTACCGGAGGACAGGCTGTGGGGGGTGGCTACACCTTC. It encodes CSVTGGQAVGGGYTF.

Of note for this clonotype: A single base separates this from a much larger clone, so it may be a read error. The DNA of the CDR3 is TGCGCCAGCAGCCGAGAGTGGACAGGAGAGGGGAGCTCCTATAATTCACCCCTCCACTTT. Translating it yields CASSREWTGEGSSYNSPLHF. V usage is TRBV4-3 and J usage is TRBJ1-6; TRBD1 aligns across 7 bases. The V segment lost 4 bases and the J segment 0 bases; nucleotides outside the gene matches: 15. The germline V gene encodes CDR1 LGHNA and CDR2 YSLEER. This CDR3 has 20 amino acids.

This clonotype was counted at least ten times. The chain uses TRBV2 and TRBJ2-7; 9 bases line up with TRBD1. The CDR3 runs to 13 residues. V gave up 4 bases and J gave up 5 bases; unmatched junction bases: 3. Germline V gene lookup returns CDR1 SNHLY and CDR2 FYNNEI. In nucleotides, the CDR3 is TGTGCCAGCAGTGGCGACAGGGGGAACGAGCAGTACTTC. Translated, it gives CASSGDRGNEQYF.

The rearrangement links TRBV27 to TRBJ2-3, with D perhaps matching TRBD1 or TRBD2 (5 bases each). CDR3 size: 14 residues. Per the germline V gene, CDR1 is MNHEY and CDR2 is SMNVEV (reference sequence). V was shortened by 11 bases and J by 1 base, with 16 bases between the two germline ends. The CDR3 loop is CAARTLGGTDTQYF. The CDR3 DNA reads as TGTGCCGCCCGTACCTTGGGGGGCACAGATACGCAGTATTTT.

This clonotype came up many times. The chain joins TRBV19 to TRBJ1-5; a possible D gene is TRBD1 (6 bases). With 9 bases removed from V and 5 bases from J, the gap between germline ends came to 17 bases. Germline CDR1 and CDR2: LNHDA and SQIVND (reference sequence). The CDR3 spans 14 residues. As DNA, the CDR3 is TGTGCCAGCTCTTCTAGGGGGACCTATCAGCCCCAGCATTTT. It specifies CASSSRGTYQPQHF.

This clonotype was recorded at least ten times. CDR3 in DNA: TGTGCCAGCAGTGAGGGTTTGGGGTTCGACGAGCAGTACTTC. Encoded protein: CASSEGLGFDEQYF. The J gene is TRBJ2-7, the V gene TRBV2; D not resolved. This CDR3 spans 14 amino acids. V lost 3 bases, J lost 5 bases, and 14 bases lay in between. Germline loops: CDR1 SNHLY, CDR2 FYNNEI.

This clonotype occurred many times. The CDR3 reads CSATGGLAKNIQYF. CDR3 DNA: TGCAGTGCAACGGGGGGTCTAGCCAAAAACATTCAGTACTTC. The V and J genes are TRBV20-1 and TRBJ2-4; 7 positions match TRBD2. Germline V CDR1 and CDR2: DFQATT, SNEGSKA (reference sequence). Trimming removed 6 bases from V and 0 bases from J; junction bases left unmatched: 5. The CDR3 spans 14 residues.

This clonotype was observed at least ten times. The rearrangement links TRBV4-2 to TRBJ1-1; D not certain. Germline CDR1 and CDR2: LGHNA and YNFKEQ. CDR3 length: 15 residues. V was trimmed by 6 bases and J by 4 bases, leaving 18 bases between them. The CDR3 loop is CASSPGFLGATEAFF. In DNA form, the CDR3 reads TGTGCCAGCAGTCCGGGTTTCTTGGGTGCCACTGAAGCTTTCTTT.

This clonotype was picked up many times. This sequence joins TRBV6-2 or TRBV6-3 and TRBJ1-1; TRBD1 matches at 10 bases. V trimming: 8 bases; J trimming: 7 bases; junction bases outside the gene matches: 4. CDR1 and CDR2 (germline): MNHEY, SVGEGT. The CDR3 is 12 amino acids. In nucleotides, the CDR3 is TGTGCCAGCGGACAGGGGGAAATTGAAGCTTTCTTT. Protein: CASGQGEIEAFF.

This clonotype was observed at least ten times. The V call is TRBV7-6, the J call TRBJ2-1, with 9 bases matching TRBD2. In germline, CDR1 is SGHVS, CDR2 FNYEAQ. This CDR3 contains 15 residues. The V gene end was trimmed by 1 base and the J gene end by 8 bases; junction bases not matched to a gene: 6. The CDR3 DNA sequence: TGTGCCAGCAGCTTAGGTGATAGCGGGAGTCATGAGCAGTTCTTC. Amino acid sequence: CASSLGDSGSHEQFF.

This clonotype was seen at least ten times. This rearrangement joins TRBV6-6 to TRBJ2-7; D unclear. Deletions cut 5 bases from V and 3 bases from J, with 11 bases between. The CDR3 contains 13 residues. Per germline, CDR1 MNHNY and CDR2 SVGAGI (reference sequence). The CDR3 sequence is CASSNQVSYEQYF. Here the CDR3 DNA reads TGTGCCAGCAGTAACCAGGTTAGCTACGAGCAGTACTTC.

Ten or more counts support this clonotype. DNA of the CDR3: TGCGCCAGCAGCCCGACTACGAACACCGGGGAGCTGTTTTTT. Its translation is CASSPTTNTGELFF. This chain links TRBV4-3 with TRBJ2-2; D might be TRBD2 (5 bases). The CDR3 contains 14 residues. Trimming stripped 4 bases from V and 0 bases from J, with 6 bases between. Germline V gene lookup returns CDR1 LGHNA and CDR2 YSLEER.

This clonotype was recorded many times. The chain carries TRBV30 and TRBJ1-3, with 10 bases matching TRBD1. Per the germline V gene, CDR1 is GTSNPN and CDR2 is SVGIG (reference sequence). The V and J ends lost 2 bases and 4 bases, in that order; junction bases with no gene match: 5. CDR3 length: 15 amino acids. The CDR3 loop is CAWSIPGQGGNTIYF. The DNA for the CDR3 is TGTGCCTGGAGTATTCCGGGACAGGGGGGAAACACCATATATTTT.

This clonotype was seen at least ten times. This chain connects TRBV7-2 to TRBJ2-1; 7 bases align to TRBD2. This CDR3 contains 17 residues. V was pared by 5 bases and J by 0 bases, with 10 bases of the junction left unmatched. Per germline, CDR1 SGHTA and CDR2 FQGNSA. This CDR3 reads CASSQGLGLSSYNEQFF. Written as DNA, the CDR3 is TGTGCCAGCAGCCAAGGACTAGGCTTAAGCTCCTACAATGAGCAGTTCTTC.

In its sample, this clonotype was seen many times. This chain uses TRBV12-3 or TRBV12-4 with TRBJ2-2; D call uncertain. Trimming shortened V by 5 bases and J by 3 bases, and 16 bases separated the two germline ends. The CDR3 has 16 amino acids. The DNA of the CDR3 is TGTGCCAGCAGTCTCCGGGTCACGGACGACACCGGGGAGCTGTTTTTT. Amino acid sequence: CASSLRVTDDTGELFF.

As concerns this clonotype: This may stem from a read error, because a much larger clone lies one nucleotide away. The chain joins TRBV7-9 to TRBJ1-1; D is uncertain. Germline CDR1 reads SEHNR; CDR2 reads FQNEAQ (reference sequence). The CDR3 extends over 13 amino acids. The CDR3 loop reads CASSLSGSTDAFF. The CDR3 DNA sequence: TGTGCCAGCAGTCTTAGCGGGAGCACTGACGCTTTCTTT.

This clonotype was recorded at least ten times. This chain joins TRBV6-2 or TRBV6-3 and TRBJ2-1, with 10 nucleotides matching TRBD2. V dropped 10 bases and J dropped 0; count of bases not matched to a gene: 6. The CDR3 is 15 residues long. Germline V lookup: CDR1 MNHEY, CDR2 SVGEGT. The CDR3 protein is CATQLAGFSYNEQFF. As DNA, the CDR3 is TGTGCCACCCAACTAGCGGGGTTCTCCTACAATGAGCAGTTCTTC.

This clonotype has ten or more counts. The chain is built from TRBV7-9 and TRBJ1-1, with D perhaps matching TRBD1 (5 bases). CDR3 length equals 13 residues. Trimming shortened V by 3 bases and J by 4 bases, and 9 bases separated the two germline ends. The germline V gene encodes CDR1 SEHNR and CDR2 FQNEAQ (reference sequence). The CDR3 nucleotides are TGTGCCAGCAGCTTGGGGGGACTCACTGAAGCTTTCTTT. Protein product: CASSLGGLTEAFF.

The chain employs TRBV4-2 and TRBJ2-3; 9 nucleotides match TRBD2. Trimming took 1 base from V and 6 from J; bases not matched to a gene: 8. Germline V gene lookup returns CDR1 LGHNA and CDR2 YNFKEQ. This CDR3 region has 16 residues. The CDR3: CASSQVEAGGSDTQYF. Here the CDR3 DNA reads TGTGCCAGCAGCCAAGTTGAAGCGGGGGGTTCGGATACGCAGTATTTT.

This sequence joins TRBV29-1 and TRBJ1-5, with TRBD1 as a possible D gene (5 bases). From germline, CDR1 is SQVTM and CDR2 ANQGSEA. The CDR3 is 14 residues long. V dropped 4 bases and J dropped 2 bases, with 12 bases sitting between them. Here the CDR3 reads CSVAGGAGNQPQHF. For the CDR3, the DNA is TGCAGCGTTGCAGGTGGGGCTGGCAATCAGCCCCAGCATTTT.

This clonotype was seen at least ten times. The J gene is TRBJ2-1, the V gene TRBV6-5; 8 bases are a match to TRBD2. The CDR3 sequence is 11 residues long. Germline CDR1 MNHEY, CDR2 SVGAGI. V shed 6 bases, J shed 10 bases, and the junction held 2 bases outside the gene matches. The CDR3 loop is CASSRGGEQFF. CDR3 DNA sequence: TGTGCCAGCAGCCGGGGGGGGGAGCAGTTCTTC.